The 30 T cell receptor beta chains presented below share a single source sample, sequenced in a study of T cells in Graves' hyperthyroidism and ophthalmopathy. There were TCR beta CDR3 regions amplified from RNA transcripts. When the TCR CDR3 underwent first-round RT-PCR, the HTBI primer set was used. MiXCR, run by TCRdb on the multiplex PCR reads, gives a single entry per CDR3 protein. The sample has 500,000 to 750,000 distinct CDR3 sequences; about 14% are singletons. Sequencing was performed on blood. The origin of the receptors is a woman between 18 and 29 years old with Graves' ophthalmopathy.

J is TRBJ2-7 and V is TRBV24-1; D gene ambiguous. V was clipped by 5 bases and J by 8 bases, with 9 bases between them. CDR3 size: 11 residues. Germline assignment: CDR1 KGHDR and CDR2 SFDVKD. Here the CDR3 DNA reads TGTGCCACCAGTGCGAGTTCGAAGCAGTACTTC. Translated: CATSASSKQYF.

This clonotype was observed at least ten times. The chain has TRBV18 and TRBJ1-1; tentative D call: TRBD1 (6 bases). This CDR3 has 15 amino acids. Trimming pared 4 bases from V and 2 bases from J, leaving 14 bases between. Germline V lookup: CDR1 KGHSH, CDR2 LQKENI. The CDR3 coding sequence is TGTGCCAGCTCACAAGGGGGATCTTTTAACACTGAAGCTTTCTTT. Its translation is CASSQGGSFNTEAFF.

This clonotype has more than one count but fewer than ten. V usage is TRBV20-1 and J usage is TRBJ1-2; D possibly corresponds to TRBD1 (6 bases). The germline CDR1 and CDR2 sequences are DFQATT and SNEGSKA (reference sequence). This CDR3 is 10 amino acids long. Trimming took off 5 bases at V and 8 bases at J, with 9 bases between the two ends. CDR3 sequence reads: CSAGGAGYTF. For the CDR3, the DNA is TGCAGTGCTGGGGGGGCGGGCTACACCTTC.

The V gene is TRBV10-3, the J gene TRBJ1-4; a weak D match, TRBD1 (6 bases). Trimming stripped 3 bases from V and 7 bases from J, with 9 bases between. CDR3 length: 13 amino acids. CDR1 is ENHRY and CDR2 is SYGVKD in the germline V gene. CDR3 protein: CAISDRGGEKLFF. The CDR3 bases are TGTGCCATCAGTGACAGGGGAGGTGAAAAACTGTTTTTT.

The V call is TRBV6-2 or TRBV6-3, the J call TRBJ2-5, with D uncertain. In germline, CDR1 is MNHEY, CDR2 SVGEGT. CDR3 length: 13 amino acids. Trimming removed 7 bases from V and 4 bases from J, with 13 bases in between. The CDR3 DNA sequence: TGTGCCAGCACCTACGCTAATCTAGAGACCCAGTACTTC. Protein: CASTYANLETQYF.

There are a few counts of this clonotype. The V call is TRBV20-1, the J call TRBJ2-5; D is possibly TRBD1 (5 bases). Germline CDR1 reads DFQATT; CDR2 reads SNEGSKA (reference sequence). Trimming took off 0 bases at V and 14 bases at J, with 25 bases between the two ends. CDR3 length equals 15 residues. CDR3 nucleotides: TGCAGTGCTAGAGACCAAATGGGGCCTCAATCTCTGCCCTACTTC. Its protein is CSARDQMGPQSLPYF.

This chain connects TRBV28 to TRBJ2-5; 12 bases line up with TRBD2. The CDR3 runs to 19 residues. V was pared by 6 bases and J by 1 base, with 15 bases of the junction left unmatched. Per the germline V gene, CDR1 is MDHEN and CDR2 is SYDVKM. CDR3 protein: CASSLGLAGGLGPQETQYF. The CDR3, as DNA: TGTGCCAGCAGCCTGGGGCTAGCGGGAGGGCTGGGTCCCCAAGAGACCCAGTACTTC.

A word on this clonotype: An end of the junction does not agree with germline; a read error may underlie this. V is TRBV11-2 and J is TRBJ2-5; maybe TRBD2 (5 bases). Germline assignment: CDR1 SGHAT and CDR2 FQNNGV. The CDR3 length is 11 residues. The CDR3 is CASSFRETQHF. CDR3 bases: TGTGCCAGCAGCTTTAGGGAGACCCAGCACTTC.

This clonotype was counted many times. This rearrangement joins TRBV7-9 to TRBJ1-1; 8 positions agree with TRBD1. Per germline, CDR1 SEHNR and CDR2 FQNEAQ (reference sequence). This CDR3 region has 15 residues. V trimming: 5 bases; J trimming: 11 bases; junction bases outside the gene matches: 16. DNA for the CDR3: TGTGCCAGCAGCCCACAGGGGTTGGACAGGGCTGTGGCTTTCTTT. Translated: CASSPQGLDRAVAFF.

This clonotype was observed a few times. The chain has TRBV6-1 and TRBJ2-3, with TRBD2 as a possible D gene (7 bases). The germline V gene has CDR1 MNHNS and CDR2 SASEGT. The germline V and J ends were trimmed by 10 bases and 1 base, with 15 bases remaining between them. This CDR3 has 14 residues. CDR3 nucleotides: TGTGCCACCCTAAGGGGGGGGGGCACAGATACGCAGTATTTT. Translated: CATLRGGGTDTQYF.

The J gene is TRBJ2-7, the V gene TRBV4-2, with a possible D match to TRBD1 (6 bases). Trimming pared 0 bases from V and 6 bases from J, leaving 12 bases between. Germline V gives CDR1 LGHNA, CDR2 YNFKEQ. The CDR3 length is 14 residues. The CDR3 reads CASSQEVWGLEQYF. Written as DNA, the CDR3 is TGTGCCAGCAGCCAAGAGGTCTGGGGGCTCGAGCAGTACTTC.

This clonotype was picked up many times. The chain links TRBV6-1 to TRBJ2-7, with D maybe TRBD2 (6 bases). CDR1 and CDR2 (germline): MNHNS, SASEGT. Trimming removed 6 bases from V and 4 bases from J, with 16 bases in between. The CDR3 runs 14 residues. The CDR3 nucleotides read TGTGCCAGCAGCTGGGACGGCGGAGGGTACGAGCAGTACTTC. It codes for CASSWDGGGYEQYF.

This clonotype was seen more than once but under ten times. The chain recombines TRBV10-3 with TRBJ2-1; TRBD2 is a possible D gene (5 bases). This CDR3 has 17 residues. V was pared by 0 bases and J by 0 bases, with 12 bases between. Germline CDR1 and CDR2: ENHRY and SYGVKD. The CDR3 reads CAISESSGLSSYNEQFF. CDR3 nucleotides: TGTGCCATCAGTGAGTCGAGCGGTCTTAGCTCCTACAATGAGCAGTTCTTC.

The table lists this clonotype with many counts. The chain has TRBV7-2 and TRBJ2-7; no reliable D call. The CDR3 length is 13 residues. Trimming shortened V by 1 base and J by 0 bases, and 4 bases separated the two germline ends. Germline CDR1 and CDR2: SGHTA and FQGNSA. The CDR3 DNA reads as TGTGCCAGCAGCTTAGGACCCTCCTACGAGCAGTACTTC. It yields the protein CASSLGPSYEQYF.

This clonotype was counted ten times or more. J is TRBJ1-1 and V is TRBV11-2; D is unresolved. V lost 5 bases, J lost 6 bases, and 19 bases lay in between. Germline V gene sequence: CDR1 SGHAT, CDR2 FQNNGV. The CDR3 is 15 amino acids. The CDR3 sequence is CASSPLPRFRAEAFF. Written as DNA, the CDR3 is TGTGCCAGCAGCCCCCTGCCGCGCTTTCGCGCTGAAGCTTTCTTT. The full variable domain, in which reference TRBV11-2 and TRBJ1-1 provide the parts outside the CDR3, is EAGVAQSPRYKIIEKRQSVAFWCNPISGHATLYWYQQILGQGPKLLIQFQNNGVVDDSQLPKDRFSAERLKGVDSTLKIQPAKLEDSAVYLCASSPLPRFRAEAFFGQGTRLTVV.

This clonotype was seen ten or more times. This chain uses TRBV12-3 or TRBV12-4 with TRBJ1-6; D call uncertain. This CDR3 is built from 14 residues. Trimming cost V 5 bases and J 4 bases, with 9 bases left between them. The DNA for the CDR3 is TGTGCCAGCAGTCCGACGGATTATAATTCACCCCTCCACTTT. Its translation: CASSPTDYNSPLHF.

The rearrangement uses TRBV18 and TRBJ2-5, with D maybe TRBD2 (8 bases). CDR1 is KGHSH, CDR2 LQKENI, per germline. This CDR3 has 15 amino acids. Trimming took 3 bases from V and 5 from J, leaving 16 bases between them. The CDR3 is CASSPSVAGQETQYF. CDR3 nucleotide sequence: TGTGCCAGCTCACCTTCGGTAGCGGGACAGGAGACCCAGTACTTC.

This clonotype was picked up many times. This chain connects TRBV28 to TRBJ2-7; maybe TRBD1 (6 bases). Germline loops: CDR1 MDHEN, CDR2 SYDVKM. The CDR3 is 14 amino acids. V gave up 8 bases and J gave up 5 bases, with 19 bases separating them. The CDR3 DNA is TGTGCCAGCGGAAGCAGGGGCCGCGGCCACGAGCAGTACTTC. This gives the protein CASGSRGRGHEQYF. The full variable domain, in which reference TRBV28 and TRBJ2-7 provide the parts outside the CDR3, is DVKVTQSSRYLVKRTGEKVFLECVQDMDHENMFWYRQDPGLGLRLIYFSYDVKMKEKGDIPEGYSVSREKKERFSLILESASTNQTSMYLCASGSRGRGHEQYFGPGTRLTVT.

In its sample, this clonotype was seen many times. The chain is built from TRBV20-1 and TRBJ2-5, with 14 bases matching TRBD2. Germline-derived CDR1 and CDR2 are DFQATT and SNEGSKA (reference sequence). The V gene end was trimmed by 5 bases and the J gene end by 5 bases; junction bases not matched to a gene: 7. The CDR3 sequence is 15 residues long. CDR3 in amino acids: CSAETSGRAGETQYF. The CDR3 DNA reads as TGCAGTGCTGAGACTAGCGGGAGGGCCGGGGAGACCCAGTACTTC.

This clonotype was seen a few times. This chain links TRBV5-1 with TRBJ2-7; D gene uncertain. Trimming removed 2 bases from V and 2 bases from J, with 8 bases in between. The CDR3 totals 13 residues. CDR1 SGHRS and CDR2 YFSETQ come from the germline V gene. CDR3 coding DNA: TGCGCCAGCAGCTTTGACGGACCCTACGAGCAGTACTTC. Its translation: CASSFDGPYEQYF.

This chain connects TRBV9 to TRBJ2-5, with 10 positions matching TRBD2. The CDR3 length is 16 residues. Germline trimming cut 0 bases from V and 5 bases from J; bases unmatched to any gene: 7. Germline CDR1 SGDLS, CDR2 YYNGEE. CDR3 nucleotide sequence: TGTGCCAGCAGCGTAGCTACAGCGGGAGGGGGGGAGACCCAGTACTTC. Its protein product is CASSVATAGGGETQYF.

The rearrangement joins TRBV27 to TRBJ2-1; 12 bases map to TRBD2. Trimming took 8 bases from V and 8 from J; bases not matched to a gene: 10. The CDR3 runs 15 residues. Germline CDR1 is MNHEY and CDR2 is SMNVEV (reference sequence). The CDR3 nucleotides are TGTGCCAGCGGGGAGTGGCTAGCGGGAGGGGATGAGCAGTTCTTC. This encodes CASGEWLAGGDEQFF.

On this clonotype itself: One end of the junction is discordant with germline, which a read error may explain. The rearrangement joins TRBV4-3 to TRBJ2-3; 7 bases line up with TRBD1. CDR3 size: 14 residues. Per germline, CDR1 LGHNA and CDR2 YSLEER. The CDR3 sequence is CVSSQEQGADTQYF. The DNA of the CDR3 is TGCGTCAGCAGCCAAGAGCAGGGGGCAGATACGCAGTATTTT.

The table lists this clonotype with a few counts. The rearrangement joins TRBV4-1 to TRBJ2-1; 7 bases agree with TRBD2. The CDR3 has 15 amino acids. Losses at the gene ends were 4 bases for V and 10 bases for J; bases not matched to a gene: 13. Per the germline V gene, CDR1 is MGHRA and CDR2 is YSYEKL. The CDR3 DNA reads TGCGCCAGCAGCCGGGAGGGTCTCGGGGGAGGGGAGCAGTTCTTC. This encodes CASSREGLGGGEQFF.

The chain is built from TRBV19 and TRBJ1-2, with a weak D call TRBD1 (6 bases). Trimming removed 2 bases at V and 4 bases at J, with 26 bases between. The CDR3 loop spans 19 amino acids. Germline V lookup: CDR1 LNHDA, CDR2 SQIVND (reference sequence). CDR3 amino acids: CASSILRGRGAASSYGYTF. The DNA of the CDR3 is TGTGCCAGTAGTATACTCCGGGGCAGGGGAGCGGCGAGCAGCTATGGCTACACCTTC.

This clonotype came up many times. The rearrangement links TRBV24-1 to TRBJ2-7, with 10 nucleotides matching TRBD1. The germline V gene has CDR1 KGHDR and CDR2 SFDVKD. V lost 2 bases, J lost 0 bases, and 6 bases stayed unmatched. There are 17 residues in the CDR3. CDR3 DNA: TGTGCCACCAGTGATTCGACAGGGGGCCTCCGCTCCTACGAGCAGTACTTC. Protein sequence: CATSDSTGGLRSYEQYF.

In its sample, this clonotype was seen many times. The chain joins TRBV12-3 or TRBV12-4 to TRBJ1-2; D is uncertain. Trimming stripped 4 bases from V and 0 bases from J, with 12 bases between. This CDR3 comprises 15 residues. This chain's CDR3 is CASSWFEGPNYGYTF. DNA of the CDR3: TGTGCCAGCAGTTGGTTTGAGGGCCCTAACTATGGCTACACCTTC.

This clonotype has just a few counts. The chain has TRBV7-3 and TRBJ2-2; tentatively, D is TRBD1 or TRBD2 (5 bases each). V gave up 2 bases and J gave up 7 bases, with 8 bases separating them. Germline lookup yields CDR1 SGHTA and CDR2 FQGTGA. This CDR3 contains 13 residues. The CDR3 nucleotides are TGTGCCAGCAGCTTAGGGGGAGACGGGGAGCTGTTTTTT. Its translation is CASSLGGDGELFF.

This clonotype was recorded a few times. The CDR3 region is CASSLRGLTLEAFF. The CDR3 DNA sequence: TGTGCCAGCAGCCTCAGGGGTTTAACCCTTGAAGCTTTCTTT. The chain uses TRBV7-9 and TRBJ1-1; a possible D gene is TRBD1 (6 bases). CDR1 and CDR2 from the germline V gene are SEHNR and FQNEAQ (reference sequence). With 5 bases removed from V and 7 bases from J, the gap between germline ends came to 17 bases. This CDR3 has 14 amino acids.

Only a few counts were recorded for this clonotype. The chain combines TRBV5-1 with TRBJ2-5; maybe TRBD2 (5 bases). Trimming cost V 4 bases and J 9 bases, with 16 bases left between them. The CDR3 has 13 residues. The V gene's germline CDR1 is SGHRS and CDR2 YFSETQ. CDR3 amino acids: CASSLAGLSAQYF. CDR3 in DNA: TGCGCCAGCAGCCTAGCCGGGCTCTCGGCCCAGTACTTC.